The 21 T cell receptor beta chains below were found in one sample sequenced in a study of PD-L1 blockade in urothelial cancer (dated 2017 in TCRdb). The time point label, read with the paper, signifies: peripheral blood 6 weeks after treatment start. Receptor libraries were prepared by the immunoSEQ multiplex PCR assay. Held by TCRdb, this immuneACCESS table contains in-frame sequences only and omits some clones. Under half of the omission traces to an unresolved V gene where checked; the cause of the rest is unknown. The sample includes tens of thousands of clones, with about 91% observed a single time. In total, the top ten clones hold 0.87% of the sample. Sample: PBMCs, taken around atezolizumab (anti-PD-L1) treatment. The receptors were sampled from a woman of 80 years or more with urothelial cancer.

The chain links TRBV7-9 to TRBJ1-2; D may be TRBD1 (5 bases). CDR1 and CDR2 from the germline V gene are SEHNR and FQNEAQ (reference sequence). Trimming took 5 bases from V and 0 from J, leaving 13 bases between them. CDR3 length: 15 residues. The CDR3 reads CASSGGQDPNYGYTF. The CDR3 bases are TGTGCCAGCAGCGGCGGACAAGACCCTAACTATGGCTACACCTTC.

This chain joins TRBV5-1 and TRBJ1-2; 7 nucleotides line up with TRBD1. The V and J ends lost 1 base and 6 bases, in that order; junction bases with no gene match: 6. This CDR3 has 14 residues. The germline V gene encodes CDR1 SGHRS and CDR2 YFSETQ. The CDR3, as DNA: TGCGCCAGCAGCTTGATAGGTCAGGGGGATGGCTACACCTTC. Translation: CASSLIGQGDGYTF.

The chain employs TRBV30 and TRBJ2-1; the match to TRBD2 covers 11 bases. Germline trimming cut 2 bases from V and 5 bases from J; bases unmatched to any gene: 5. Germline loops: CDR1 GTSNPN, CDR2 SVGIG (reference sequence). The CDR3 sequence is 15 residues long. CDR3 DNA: TGTGCCTGGAGTACCGGGACTAGCGGAAACAATGAGCAGTTCTTC. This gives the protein CAWSTGTSGNNEQFF. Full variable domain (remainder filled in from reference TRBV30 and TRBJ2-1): SQTIHQWPATLVQPVGSPLSLECTVEGTSNPNLYWYRQAAGRGLQLLFYSVGIGQISSEVPQNLSASRPQDRQFILSSKKLLLSDSGFYLCAWSTGTSGNNEQFFGPGTRLTVL.

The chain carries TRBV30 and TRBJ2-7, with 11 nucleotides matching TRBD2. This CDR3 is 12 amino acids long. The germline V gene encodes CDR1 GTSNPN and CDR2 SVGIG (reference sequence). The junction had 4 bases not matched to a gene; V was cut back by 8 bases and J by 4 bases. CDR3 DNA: TGTGCCCACGGGACTAGCGGATACGAGCAGTACTTC. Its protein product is CAHGTSGYEQYF. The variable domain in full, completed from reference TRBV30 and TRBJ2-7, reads SQTIHQWPATLVQPVGSPLSLECTVEGTSNPNLYWYRQAAGRGLQLLFYSVGIGQISSEVPQNLSASRPQDRQFILSSKKLLLSDSGFYLCAHGTSGYEQYFGPGTRLTVT.

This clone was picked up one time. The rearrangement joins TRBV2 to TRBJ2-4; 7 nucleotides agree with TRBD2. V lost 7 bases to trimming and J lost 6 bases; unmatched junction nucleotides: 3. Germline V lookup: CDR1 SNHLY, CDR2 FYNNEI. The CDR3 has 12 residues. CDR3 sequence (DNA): TGTGCCAGCATGGGACTAATAAACATTCAGTACTTC. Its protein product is CASMGLINIQYF.

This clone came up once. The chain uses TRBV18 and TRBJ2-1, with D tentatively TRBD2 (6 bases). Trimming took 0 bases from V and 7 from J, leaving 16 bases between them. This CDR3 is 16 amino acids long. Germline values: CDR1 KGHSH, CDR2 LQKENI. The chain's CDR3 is CASSPPGTLRGNEQFF. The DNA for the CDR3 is TGTGCCAGCTCACCACCCGGGACTCTCCGTGGGAATGAGCAGTTCTTC.

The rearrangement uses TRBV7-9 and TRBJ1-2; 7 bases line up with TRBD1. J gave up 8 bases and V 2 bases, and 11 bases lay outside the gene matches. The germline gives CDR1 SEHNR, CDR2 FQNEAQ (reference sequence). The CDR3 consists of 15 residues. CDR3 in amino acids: CASSLMDRTLWGYTF. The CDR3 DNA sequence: TGTGCCAGCAGCTTAATGGACAGGACCCTGTGGGGCTACACCTTC.

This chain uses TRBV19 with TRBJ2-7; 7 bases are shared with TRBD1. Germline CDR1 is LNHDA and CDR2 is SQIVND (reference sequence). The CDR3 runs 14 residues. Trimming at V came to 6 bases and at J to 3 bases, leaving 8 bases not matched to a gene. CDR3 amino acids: CASSSQGSGYEQYF. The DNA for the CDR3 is TGTGCCAGTAGCTCACAGGGGTCGGGCTACGAGCAGTACTTC.

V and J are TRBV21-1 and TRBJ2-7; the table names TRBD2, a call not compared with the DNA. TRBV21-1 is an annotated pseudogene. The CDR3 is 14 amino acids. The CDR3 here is CAGGRGRDFYEQYF. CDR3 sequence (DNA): TGTGCCGGGGGAAGGGGCAGGGACTTCTACGAGCAGTACTTC.

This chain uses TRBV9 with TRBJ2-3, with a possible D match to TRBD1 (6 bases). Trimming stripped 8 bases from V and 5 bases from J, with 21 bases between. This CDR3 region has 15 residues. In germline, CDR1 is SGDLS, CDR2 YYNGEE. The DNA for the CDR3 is TGTGCCAGTCAGAGGGCAGGGGTAGGGGGAGATACGCAGTATTTT. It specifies CASQRAGVGGDTQYF.

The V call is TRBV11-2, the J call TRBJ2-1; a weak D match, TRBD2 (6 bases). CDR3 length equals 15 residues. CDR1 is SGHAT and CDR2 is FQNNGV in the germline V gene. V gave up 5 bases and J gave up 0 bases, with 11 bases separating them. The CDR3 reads CASSVAGSSYNEQFF. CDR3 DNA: TGTGCCAGCAGCGTTGCCGGGAGCTCCTACAATGAGCAGTTCTTC.

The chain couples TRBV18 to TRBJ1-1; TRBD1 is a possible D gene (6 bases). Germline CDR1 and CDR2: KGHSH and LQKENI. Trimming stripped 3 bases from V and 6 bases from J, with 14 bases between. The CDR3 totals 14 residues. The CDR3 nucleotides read TGTGCCAGCTCACCCGACCGGGGGGCGCCTGAAGCTTTCTTT. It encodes CASSPDRGAPEAFF.

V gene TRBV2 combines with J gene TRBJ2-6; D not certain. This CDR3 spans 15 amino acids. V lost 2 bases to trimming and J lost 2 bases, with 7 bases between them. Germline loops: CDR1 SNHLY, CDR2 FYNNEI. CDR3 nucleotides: TGTGCCAGCAGTGAATTGGGCCCTGGGGCCAACGTCCTGACTTTC. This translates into CASSELGPGANVLTF.

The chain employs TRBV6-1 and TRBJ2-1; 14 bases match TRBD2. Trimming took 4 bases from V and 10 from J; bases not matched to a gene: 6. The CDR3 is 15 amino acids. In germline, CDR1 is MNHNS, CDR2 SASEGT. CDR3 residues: CASSAPGLAGAEQFF. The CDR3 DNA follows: TGTGCCAGCAGTGCCCCGGGACTAGCGGGAGCCGAGCAGTTCTTC.

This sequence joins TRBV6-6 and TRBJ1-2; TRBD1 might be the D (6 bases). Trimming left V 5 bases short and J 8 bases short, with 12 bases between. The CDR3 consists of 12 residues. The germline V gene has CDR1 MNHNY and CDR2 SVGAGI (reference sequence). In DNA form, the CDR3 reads TGTGCCAGCAGTAAAGACAGGAGCGGCTACACCTTC. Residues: CASSKDRSGYTF.

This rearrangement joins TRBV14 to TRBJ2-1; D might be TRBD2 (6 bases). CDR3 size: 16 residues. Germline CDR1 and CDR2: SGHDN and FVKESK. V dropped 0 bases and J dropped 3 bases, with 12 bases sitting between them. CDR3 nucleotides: TGTGCCAGCAGCCAAGAGACCGGGAGTCTCTACAATGAGCAGTTCTTC. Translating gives CASSQETGSLYNEQFF.

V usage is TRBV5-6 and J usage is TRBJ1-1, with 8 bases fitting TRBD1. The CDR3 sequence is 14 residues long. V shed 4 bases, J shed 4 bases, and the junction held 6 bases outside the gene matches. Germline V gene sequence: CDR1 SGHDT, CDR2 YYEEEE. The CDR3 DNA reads TGTGCCAGCAGCACCGGACAGGGCGCCACTGAAGCTTTCTTT. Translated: CASSTGQGATEAFF.

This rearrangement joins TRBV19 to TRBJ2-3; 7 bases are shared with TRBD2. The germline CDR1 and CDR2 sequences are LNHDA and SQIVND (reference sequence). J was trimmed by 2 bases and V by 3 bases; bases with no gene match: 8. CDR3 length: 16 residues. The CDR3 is CASSMVGGRYTDTQYF. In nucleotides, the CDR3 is TGTGCCAGTAGTATGGTGGGAGGGCGCTACACAGATACGCAGTATTTT.

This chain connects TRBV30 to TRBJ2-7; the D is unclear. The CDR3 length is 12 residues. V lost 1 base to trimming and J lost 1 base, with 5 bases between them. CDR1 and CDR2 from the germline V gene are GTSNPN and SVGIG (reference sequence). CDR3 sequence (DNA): TGTGCCTGGAGTGAGAGTTCCTACGAGCAGTACTTC. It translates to CAWSESSYEQYF.

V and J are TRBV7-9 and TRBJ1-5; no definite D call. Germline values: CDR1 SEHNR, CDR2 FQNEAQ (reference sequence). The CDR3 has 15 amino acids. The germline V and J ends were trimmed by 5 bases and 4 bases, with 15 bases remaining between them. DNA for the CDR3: TGTGCCAGCAGCCCCGACTTGCGGGAGAATCAGCCCCAGCATTTT. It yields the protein CASSPDLRENQPQHF.

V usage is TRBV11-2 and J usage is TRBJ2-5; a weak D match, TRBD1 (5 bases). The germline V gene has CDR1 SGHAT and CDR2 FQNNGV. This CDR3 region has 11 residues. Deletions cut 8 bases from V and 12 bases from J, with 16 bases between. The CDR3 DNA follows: TGTGCCAGCGGCCCTGACAGCCCGAAGTACTTC. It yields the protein CASGPDSPKYF.